The rows below give T cell receptor beta chains drawn from one sample of a study of CD8+ T cells in alopecia areata. Libraries were prepared by immunoSEQ multiplex PCR; TCRdb keeps only in-frame clonotypes and omits some of them. The sample holds around 200,000 clones; more than 60% are singletons and the top ten take 1.5% to 2%. This specimen consisted of CD4+ T cells sorted from blood, obtained at week 0. The source is a human donor with alopecia areata. The CDR3 runs from the conserved cysteine through the conserved F or W. The order of the fields is J gene, clone size, D gene, V gene, CDR3 protein, CDR3 DNA. D genes are given only for firm matches. Size is omitted from some rows. Given values are once, few, many or a class for expanded clones.

j_gene: TRBJ1-1; abundance: few; d_gene: -; v_gene: TRBV7-3; CDR3aa: CASSLTGLNTEAFF; CDR3nt: TGTGCCAGCAGCTTAACGGGACTGAACACTGAAGCTTTCTTT
j_gene: TRBJ1-2; abundance: -; d_gene: -; v_gene: TRBV4-3; CDR3aa: CARKSRIAGYTF; CDR3nt: TGCGCCAGAAAAAGCAGGATCGCTGGCTACACCTTC
j_gene: TRBJ2-5; abundance: -; d_gene: TRBD1; v_gene: TRBV5-6; CDR3aa: CASSGGQGAHWETQYF; CDR3nt: TGTGCCAGCAGCGGCGGACAGGGGGCGCATTGGGAGACCCAGTACTTC
j_gene: TRBJ2-3; abundance: -; d_gene: TRBD2; v_gene: TRBV30; CDR3aa: CARGENTDTQYF; CDR3nt: TGTGCCCGGGGGGAAAACACAGATACGCAGTATTTT
j_gene: TRBJ2-2; abundance: -; d_gene: -; v_gene: TRBV4-3; CDR3aa: CASSRGVLTGELFF; CDR3nt: TGCGCCAGCAGCCGGGGGGTTCTCACCGGGGAGCTGTTTTTT
j_gene: TRBJ1-5; abundance: few; d_gene: -; v_gene: TRBV6-6; CDR3aa: CASSIGGLQHF; CDR3nt: TGTGCCAGCAGCATCGGAGGTCTCCAGCATTTT
j_gene: TRBJ1-1; abundance: -; d_gene: TRBD1; v_gene: TRBV30; CDR3aa: CAGDRGGNTEAFF; CDR3nt: TGTGCCGGGGACAGGGGGGGTAACACTGAAGCTTTCTTT
j_gene: TRBJ2-4; abundance: -; d_gene: TRBD1; v_gene: TRBV5-1; CDR3aa: CASSRTGNIQYF; CDR3nt: TGCGCCAGCAGCAGGACAGGGAACATTCAGTACTTC
j_gene: TRBJ1-2; abundance: -; d_gene: -; v_gene: TRBV11-2; CDR3aa: CASSFGGGGYTF; CDR3nt: TGTGCCAGCAGCTTCGGGGGTGGAGGCTACACCTTC
j_gene: TRBJ1-2; abundance: -; d_gene: TRBD1; v_gene: TRBV30; CDR3aa: CAWARDRAPSNYGYTF; CDR3nt: TGTGCCTGGGCCCGGGACAGGGCCCCTTCTAACTATGGCTACACCTTC
j_gene: TRBJ2-7; abundance: -; d_gene: TRBD1; v_gene: TRBV5-1; CDR3aa: CASSLGDRGSREQYF; CDR3nt: TGCGCCAGCAGCTTGGGGGACAGGGGATCAAGGGAGCAGTACTTC
j_gene: TRBJ2-3; abundance: many; d_gene: -; v_gene: TRBV7-2; CDR3aa: CASSLDVGTQYF; CDR3nt: TGTGCCAGCAGCTTAGATGTAGGTACGCAGTATTTT
j_gene: TRBJ1-2; abundance: -; d_gene: -; v_gene: TRBV30; CDR3aa: CAWSPGRNYGYTF; CDR3nt: TGTGCCTGGAGTCCAGGGAGAAACTATGGCTACACCTTC
j_gene: TRBJ1-5; abundance: -; d_gene: -; v_gene: TRBV4-2; CDR3aa: CASSQEGRGRQPQHF; CDR3nt: TGTGCCAGCAGCCAAGAGGGCAGGGGAAGGCAGCCCCAGCATTTT
j_gene: TRBJ1-1; abundance: -; d_gene: TRBD1; v_gene: TRBV9; CDR3aa: CASSVDDRGMTEAFF; CDR3nt: TGTGCCAGCAGCGTAGACGACAGGGGAATGACTGAAGCTTTCTTT
j_gene: TRBJ2-3; abundance: -; d_gene: TRBD1; v_gene: TRBV29-1; CDR3aa: CSGTGRFADTQYF; CDR3nt: TGCAGCGGGACAGGGAGGTTCGCAGATACGCAGTATTTT
j_gene: TRBJ2-1; abundance: -; d_gene: -; v_gene: TRBV29-1; CDR3aa: CSVEPRTIYNEQFF; CDR3nt: TGCAGCGTTGAACCTAGGACGATCTACAATGAGCAGTTCTTC
j_gene: TRBJ1-4; abundance: -; d_gene: TRBD1; v_gene: TRBV25-1; CDR3aa: CASSDGQASSTNEKLFF; CDR3nt: TGTGCCAGCAGTGACGGACAGGCCTCATCAACTAATGAAAAACTGTTTTTT
j_gene: TRBJ2-1; abundance: -; d_gene: -; v_gene: TRBV30; CDR3aa: CAWSVPGGRGEQFF; CDR3nt: TGTGCCTGGAGCGTGCCCGGGGGGCGGGGTGAGCAGTTCTTC
j_gene: TRBJ2-3; abundance: -; d_gene: -; v_gene: TRBV5-1; CDR3aa: CASSLGDSRTDTQYF; CDR3nt: TGCGCCAGCAGCTTGGGGGACTCCCGCACAGATACGCAGTATTTT
j_gene: TRBJ2-1; abundance: few; d_gene: TRBD1; v_gene: TRBV6-5; CDR3aa: CASSYGQEGEQFF; CDR3nt: TGTGCCAGCAGTTACGGACAGGAAGGTGAGCAGTTCTTC
j_gene: TRBJ1-1; abundance: -; d_gene: -; v_gene: TRBV30; CDR3aa: CAWSVREYTEAFF; CDR3nt: TGTGCCTGGAGTGTACGTGAGTACACTGAAGCTTTCTTT
j_gene: TRBJ2-1; abundance: -; d_gene: TRBD2; v_gene: TRBV4-3; CDR3aa: CASSQESGGLAEQFF; CDR3nt: TGCGCCAGCAGCCAAGAGAGCGGGGGGCTGGCTGAGCAGTTCTTC
j_gene: TRBJ1-2; abundance: many; d_gene: -; v_gene: TRBV19; CDR3aa: CASSRRLGVGGYTF; CDR3nt: TGTGCCAGTAGCCGGCGGCTGGGAGTTGGGGGCTACACCTTC
j_gene: TRBJ1-2; abundance: few; d_gene: -; v_gene: TRBV19; CDR3aa: CASSPRGDGPYGYTF; CDR3nt: TGTGCCAGTAGTCCCCGGGGGGACGGACCTTATGGCTACACCTTC
j_gene: TRBJ1-1; abundance: -; d_gene: -; v_gene: TRBV27; CDR3aa: CASRTFRTNTEAFF; CDR3nt: TGTGCCAGCAGGACCTTCAGGACGAACACTGAAGCTTTCTTT
j_gene: TRBJ2-5; abundance: -; d_gene: -; v_gene: TRBV29-1; CDR3aa: CSVRSHGRETQYF; CDR3nt: TGCAGCGTTCGGTCCCACGGGAGAGAGACCCAGTACTTC
j_gene: TRBJ2-7; abundance: -; d_gene: -; v_gene: TRBV28; CDR3aa: CASSYRGPEQYF; CDR3nt: TGTGCCAGCAGTTACCGGGGGCCCGAGCAGTACTTC
j_gene: TRBJ2-1; abundance: -; d_gene: -; v_gene: TRBV9; CDR3aa: CASSVATSGAGNEQFF; CDR3nt: TGTGCCAGCAGCGTAGCTACGTCGGGGGCAGGGAATGAGCAGTTCTTC
j_gene: TRBJ2-7; abundance: few; d_gene: -; v_gene: TRBV27; CDR3aa: CASSEHPRGGEQYF; CDR3nt: TGTGCCAGCAGTGAACACCCCCGAGGAGGGGAGCAGTACTTC
j_gene: TRBJ1-6; abundance: -; d_gene: -; v_gene: TRBV25-1; CDR3aa: CASKDTLQWGSPLHF; CDR3nt: TGTGCCAGCAAGGACACCCTCCAGTGGGGTTCACCCCTCCACTTT
j_gene: TRBJ2-3; abundance: few; d_gene: TRBD2; v_gene: TRBV27; CDR3aa: CASSSSGGRDTQYF; CDR3nt: TGTGCCAGCAGTTCTAGCGGGGGACGTGATACGCAGTATTTT
j_gene: TRBJ2-2; abundance: -; d_gene: -; v_gene: TRBV30; CDR3aa: CAWSVRRELFF; CDR3nt: TGTGCCTGGAGTGTACGCCGGGAGCTGTTTTTT